This record concerns one TCR beta chain sequence. The data stem from a study of blood T cell repertoires in COVID-19. Assay used: immunoSEQ multiplex PCR; TCRdb lists only in-frame clones, some missing. The table lists fewer than 300,000 clones, approximately 84% of them singletons. Trimming at V came to 1 base and at J to 6 bases, leaving 3 bases not matched to a gene. The CDR3 has 14 residues. CDR1 is SGHNT and CDR2 is YYREEE in the germline V gene (reference sequence). The clonotype originates from a man over 45 with COVID-19, enrolled during active disease. Material: peripheral blood. The chain joins TRBV5-4 to TRBJ1-4; 7 positions agree with TRBD1. The CDR3 nucleotides are TGTGCCAGCAGCTTGAACAGGGGACATGAAAAACTGTTTTTT. Translating gives CASSLNRGHEKLFF. Full variable domain (missing parts from reference TRBV5-4 and TRBJ1-4): ETGVTQSPTHLIKTRGQQVTLRCSSQSGHNTVSWYQQALGQGPQFIFQYYREEENGRGNFPPRFSGLQFPNYSSELNVNALELDDSALYLCASSLNRGHEKLFFGSGTQLSVL.